This record covers a single TCR beta chain. Its specificity is not known. The CDR3 runs 13 residues. Deletions cut 1 base from V and 6 bases from J, with 8 bases between. Germline lookup yields CDR1 SGHDT and CDR2 YYEEEE. This entry is derived from a study of beta chain features in type 1 diabetes. About the study: Examination of sorted cells across all samples involved roughly 100 million cells.

Study-level results: Any HLA type influence on TCRB rearrangement was left unresolved here. Type 1 diabetes patients had VDJ junctions that carried fewer insertions and more deletions. Shorter TCRB CDR3s, moderately but significantly so, marked every one of the four CD4+ subsets in Type 1 diabetes patients. Compared with healthy donors, patients appeared to share more similar naive, central memory and regulatory TCRB repertoires.

TCRB transcripts that were expressed got sequenced, as all of the isolated RNA had been reverse transcribed. Produced via immunoSEQ multiplex PCR; TCRdb's table is partial and in-frame only. The data show 400,000 or so clones, with roughly 12% seen just once and 0.0095% to 0.011% held by the top ten. This chain links TRBV5-6 with TRBJ2-1; D is uncertain. The TCR was taken from a woman aged 18-29 years with type 1 diabetes. Sequencing was done on a sample of naive CD4+ T cells from blood. CDR3 coding DNA: TGTGCCAGCAGCTTGACGGGTTTCAATGAGCAGTTCTTC. Protein: CASSLTGFNEQFF.